The sequence of this T cell receptor beta chain was determined in a study of human T cells and chemical hapten exposure. About the study: Mostly female, the patients presented with alopecia areata, totalis or universalis.

Findings and caveats of the study: Expanded TCRs grouped into significantly more large CDR3 similarity clusters than controls produced.

This sample's time point: pre-sensitization, week 0. Treatment denoted: therapeutic diphenylcyclopropenone sensitization with weekly scalp DPC. Those who donated were patients with alopecia, 18 to 70 years of age, and suitable for DPC. The authors extracted total RNA from unfractionated whole blood. At least ten counts were recorded for this clonotype. Its antigen is unidentified. The V gene's germline CDR1 is LGHNA and CDR2 YSLEER. The length of the CDR3 is 13 residues. V was trimmed by 1 base and J by 2 bases, leaving 5 bases between them. One entry per CDR3 protein, called by TCRdb with MiXCR from the RACE reads. The table includes approximately 260,000 distinct CDR3 sequences, around 7% detected once.

The sample consisted of whole blood, taken in connection with sensitization to the hapten diphenylcyclopropenone (DPC). The J gene is TRBJ1-1, the V gene TRBV4-3; D is ambiguous. The origin of this receptor is a man aged 18 to 35 with alopecia areata. Some clones in this sample may be carry-over from other donors' samples. The CDR3 sequence is CASSQGHNTEAFF. The DNA for the CDR3 is TGCGCCAGCAGCCAAGGGCACAACACTGAAGCTTTCTTT.